The sequence of this TCR beta chain was determined in a study of blood T cells in healthy people across ages. Overall study findings and caveats: Unsorted PBMC input precluded a conclusive naive versus antigen-experienced comparison.

This clonotype was recorded a few times. Its specificity is not known. The authors ran a second PCR of roughly 7 to 11 cycles using a sample-barcoded 5' primer and a J-beta primer mix. TCRdb fed the 5' RACE reads into MiXCR, producing one record per CDR3 protein. The sample lists 800,000 to 950,000 distinct CDR3 sequences; about 37% were seen once. The material sequenced was blood. The TCR sequence derives from a man aged 18 to 35 in good health.

CDR3 region: CASTPAGAYNEQFF. The CDR3, as DNA: TGTGCCAGCACTCCAGCGGGGGCCTACAATGAGCAGTTCTTC. The V and J genes are TRBV12-3 or TRBV12-4 and TRBJ2-1, with TRBD2 identical over 8 bases. This CDR3 has 14 residues. The V and J ends lost 7 bases and 2 bases, in that order; junction bases with no gene match: 4.